One sample yielded the 13 T cell receptor beta chains listed below, sequenced in a study of graft-versus-host responses after intestinal transplantation. Generated by immunoSEQ multiplex PCR, the TCRdb table keeps only in-frame clones and is missing some. In the table there are approximately 94,000 clones, about 90% of which are singletons. Their antigen targets remain unknown. Source: unstimulated CD4+ T cells sorted from spleen or lymph node cells, taken before transplant. These receptor sequences come from a human donor who was the organ donor for an intestinal transplant.

The CDR3 loop reads CAIRGTSGGGETQYF. The CDR3 DNA is TGTGCCATCAGAGGGACTAGCGGGGGCGGAGAGACCCAGTACTTC. The chain combines TRBV10-3 with TRBJ2-5; 14 nucleotides line up with TRBD2. V trimming: 6 bases; J trimming: 4 bases; junction bases outside the gene matches: 4. This CDR3 is 15 amino acids long. Looked up from germline, CDR1 is ENHRY and CDR2 is SYGVKD.

This clone was counted only a few times. The genes are TRBV19 and TRBJ1-2, with D perhaps TRBD1 (6 bases). CDR3 length equals 14 residues. CDR1 is LNHDA, CDR2 SQIVND, per germline (reference sequence). The germline V and J ends were trimmed by 1 base and 4 bases, with 10 bases remaining between them. CDR3 sequence (DNA): TGTGCCAGTAGTATAGGGCAGGGGATCTATGGCTACACCTTC. The encoded protein is CASSIGQGIYGYTF.

V is TRBV21-1 and J is TRBJ2-5; whether TRBD2, the table's D call, matches the DNA was not checked. TRBV21-1 corresponds to a pseudogene. The CDR3 consists of 15 residues. CDR3 residues: CASSRSSGVGETQYF. CDR3 DNA: TGTGCCAGCAGCAGATCTAGTGGTGTAGGAGAGACCCAGTACTTC.

This clone was counted only a few times. The rearrangement links TRBV4-1 to TRBJ1-1, with 8 bases identical to TRBD1. The germline CDR1 and CDR2 sequences are MGHRA and YSYEKL. The CDR3 consists of 18 residues. The ends lost 2 bases at V and 0 bases at J; junction bases unmatched: 11. The CDR3 sequence is CASSQNQGAPTLNTEAFF. DNA for the CDR3: TGCGCCAGCAGCCAAAACCAGGGGGCTCCAACGCTGAACACTGAAGCTTTCTTT.

This chain links TRBV2 with TRBJ1-6; no firm D call. Germline loops: CDR1 SNHLY, CDR2 FYNNEI. The CDR3 contains 15 residues. V dropped 6 bases and J dropped 4 bases, with 13 bases sitting between them. The CDR3 nucleotides read TGTGCCAGCAGCGGGTCCAGGAATTATAATTCACCCCTCCACTTT. Encoded protein: CASSGSRNYNSPLHF.

The J gene is TRBJ1-2, the V gene TRBV2, with D uncertain. Germline V lookup: CDR1 SNHLY, CDR2 FYNNEI. This CDR3 is 12 amino acids long. V shed 5 bases and J shed 8 bases, with 12 bases lying between them. CDR3 sequence reads: CASSPRTDGYTF. The CDR3, as DNA: TGTGCCAGCAGTCCGCGGACGGACGGCTACACCTTC.

A single count supports this clone. The DNA for the CDR3 is TGCGCCAGCAGCTTGGATGGCAGTCAAGAGACCCAGTACTTC. It encodes CASSLDGSQETQYF. The rearrangement joins TRBV5-1 to TRBJ2-5; D unclear. V was clipped by 0 bases and J by 2 bases, with 8 bases between them. CDR1 is SGHRS, CDR2 YFSETQ, per germline. The CDR3 is 14 residues long.

This clone came up once. V and J are TRBV28 and TRBJ2-1; D perhaps matches TRBD2 (6 bases). The length of the CDR3 is 14 residues. V dropped 6 bases and J dropped 5 bases, with 14 bases sitting between them. CDR1 MDHEN and CDR2 SYDVKM come from the germline V gene. This CDR3 is CASRSGAEHNEQFF. The CDR3 bases are TGTGCCAGCAGATCGGGAGCGGAACACAATGAGCAGTTCTTC.

This clone was counted once. CDR3 residues: CASTTVPNYGYTF. In DNA form, the CDR3 reads TGTGCCAGTACGACAGTGCCAAACTATGGCTACACCTTC. V usage is TRBV2 and J usage is TRBJ1-2; the D gene is possibly TRBD1 (5 bases). This CDR3 region has 13 residues. Trimming pared 9 bases from V and 2 bases from J, leaving 13 bases between. Looked up from germline, CDR1 is SNHLY and CDR2 is FYNNEI.

The rearrangement uses TRBV14 and TRBJ1-2; TRBD1 matches 10 bases. Trimming at V came to 4 bases and at J to 4 bases, leaving 6 bases not matched to a gene. CDR3 length: 15 amino acids. The germline V gene encodes CDR1 SGHDN and CDR2 FVKESK. DNA for the CDR3: TGTGCCAGCAGCCCGACAGGGGGCCGTAGCTATGGCTACACCTTC. Translated, it gives CASSPTGGRSYGYTF. Full variable domain (missing parts from reference TRBV14 and TRBJ1-2): EAGVTQFPSHSVIEKGQTVTLRCDPISGHDNLYWYRRVMGKEIKFLLHFVKESKQDESGMPNNRFLAERTGGTYSTLKVQPAELEDSGVYFCASSPTGGRSYGYTFGSGTRLTVV.

The chain combines TRBV7-8 with TRBJ2-3; D not certain. This CDR3 is built from 14 residues. CDR1 SGHVS and CDR2 FQNEAQ come from the germline V gene. With 5 bases removed from V and 4 bases from J, the gap between germline ends came to 13 bases. The CDR3 loop is CASSPKRVADTQYF. CDR3 DNA: TGTGCCAGCAGCCCAAAAAGGGTAGCAGATACGCAGTATTTT.

The chain's CDR3 is CASSLPNPRTGGSYGYTF. The DNA for the CDR3 is TGTGCCAGCAGTTTACCCAACCCTAGGACAGGGGGCAGCTATGGCTACACCTTC. This rearrangement joins TRBV28 to TRBJ1-2; 11 nucleotides agree with TRBD1. The J segment lost 4 bases and the V segment lost 2 bases, leaving 12 bases of the junction unmatched. Per germline, CDR1 MDHEN and CDR2 SYDVKM. The CDR3 extends over 18 amino acids.

The V call is TRBV11-2, the J call TRBJ1-4; 7 positions match TRBD1. Germline loops: CDR1 SGHAT, CDR2 FQNNGV. The CDR3 extends over 15 amino acids. The V segment lost 5 bases and the J segment 4 bases; nucleotides outside the gene matches: 7. CDR3 in amino acids: CASSRQGAINEKLFF. The CDR3 coding sequence is TGTGCCAGCAGCAGACAGGGCGCCATTAATGAAAAACTGTTTTTT.